This record concerns one TCR beta chain sequence. These data originate in a study of blood T cell repertoires in COVID-19. On the study more broadly: Samples came from the United States, Italy and Spain, spanning acute and convalescent COVID-19. Sources were T cells, B-cell-depleted T cells, or PBMCs; the material itself was cDNA or gDNA.

Original data processing: Amplified reference gene primers provided the basis for estimating nucleated cell counts. The repertoire was sequenced with immunoSEQ multiplex PCR; TCRdb's copy has only in-frame clones and lacks some. D and trimming were read from the DNA, whereas the V and J calls and clone size are those reported in that table. The sample holds about 38,000 clones; around 85% are singletons and the top ten take under 5%. CDR1 is SEHNR, CDR2 FQNEAQ, per germline (reference sequence). V was trimmed by 1 base and J by 8 bases, leaving 14 bases between them. The CDR3 sequence is 14 residues long.

Sequencing was carried out using peripheral blood. The gene calls are TRBV7-9 and TRBJ1-2; D is possibly TRBD1 (5 bases). The receptor was isolated from a man over 45 with active COVID-19. CDR3 region: CASSLGGADSGYTF. The CDR3 coding sequence is TGTGCCAGCAGCTTAGGCGGGGCAGATAGCGGCTACACCTTC.